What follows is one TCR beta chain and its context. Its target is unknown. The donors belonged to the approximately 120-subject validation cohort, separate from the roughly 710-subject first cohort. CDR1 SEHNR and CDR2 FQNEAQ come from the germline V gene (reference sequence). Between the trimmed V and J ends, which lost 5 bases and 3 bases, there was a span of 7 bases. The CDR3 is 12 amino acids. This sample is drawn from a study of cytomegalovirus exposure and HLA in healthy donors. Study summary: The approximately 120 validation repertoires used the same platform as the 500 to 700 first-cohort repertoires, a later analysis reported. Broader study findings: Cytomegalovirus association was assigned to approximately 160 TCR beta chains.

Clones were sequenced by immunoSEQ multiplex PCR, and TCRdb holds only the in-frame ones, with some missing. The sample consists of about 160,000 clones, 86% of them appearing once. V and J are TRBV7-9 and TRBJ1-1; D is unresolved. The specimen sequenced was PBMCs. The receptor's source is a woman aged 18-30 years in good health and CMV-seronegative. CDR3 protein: CASSRGDTEAFF. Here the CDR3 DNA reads TGTGCCAGCAGCCGCGGGGACACTGAAGCTTTCTTT.